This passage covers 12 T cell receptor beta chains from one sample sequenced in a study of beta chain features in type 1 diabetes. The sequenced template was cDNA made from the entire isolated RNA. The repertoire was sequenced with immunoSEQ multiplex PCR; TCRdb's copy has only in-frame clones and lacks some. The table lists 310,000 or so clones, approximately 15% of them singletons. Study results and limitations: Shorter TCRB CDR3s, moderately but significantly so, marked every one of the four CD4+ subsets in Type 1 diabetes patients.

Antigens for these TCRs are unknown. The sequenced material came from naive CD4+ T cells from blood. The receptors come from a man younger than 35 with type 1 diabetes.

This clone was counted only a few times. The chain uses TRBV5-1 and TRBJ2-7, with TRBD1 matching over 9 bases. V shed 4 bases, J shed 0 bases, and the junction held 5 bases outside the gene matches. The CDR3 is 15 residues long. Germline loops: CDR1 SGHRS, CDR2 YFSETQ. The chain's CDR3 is CASSARTGDSYEQYF. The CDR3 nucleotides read TGCGCCAGCAGCGCCCGGACAGGGGACTCCTACGAGCAGTACTTC.

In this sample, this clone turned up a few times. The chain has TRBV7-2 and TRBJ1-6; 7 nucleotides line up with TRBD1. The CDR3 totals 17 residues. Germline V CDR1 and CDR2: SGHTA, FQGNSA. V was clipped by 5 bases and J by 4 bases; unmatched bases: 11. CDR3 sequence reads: CASSKSPPGQYNSPLHF. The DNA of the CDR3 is TGTGCCAGCAGCAAATCCCCCCCGGGACAGTATAATTCACCCCTCCACTTT. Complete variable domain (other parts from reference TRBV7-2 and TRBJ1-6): GAGVSQSPSNKVTEKGKDVELRCDPISGHTALYWYRQSLGQGLEFLIYFQGNSAPDKSGLPSDRFSAERTGGSVSTLTIQRTQQEDSAVYLCASSKSPPGQYNSPLHFGNGTRLTVT.

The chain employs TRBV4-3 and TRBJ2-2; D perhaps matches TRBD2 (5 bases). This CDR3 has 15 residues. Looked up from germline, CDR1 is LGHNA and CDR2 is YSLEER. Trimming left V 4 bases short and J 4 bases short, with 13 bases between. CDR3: CASSPSGVTTGELFF. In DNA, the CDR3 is TGCGCCAGCAGCCCCTCCGGGGTGACCACCGGGGAGCTGTTTTTT.

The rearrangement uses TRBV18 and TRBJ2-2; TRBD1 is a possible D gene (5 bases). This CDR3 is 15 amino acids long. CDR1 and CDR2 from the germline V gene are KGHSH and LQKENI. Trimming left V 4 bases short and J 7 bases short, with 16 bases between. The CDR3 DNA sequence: TGTGCCAGCTCACTACAGGCGCCGTCTTTCGGGGAGCTGTTTTTT. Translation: CASSLQAPSFGELFF.

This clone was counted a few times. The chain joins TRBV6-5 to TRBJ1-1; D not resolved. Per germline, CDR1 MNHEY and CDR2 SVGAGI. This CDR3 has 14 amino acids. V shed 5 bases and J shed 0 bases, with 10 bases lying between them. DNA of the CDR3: TGTGCCAGCAGTCGCGAGCTCATGAACACTGAAGCTTTCTTT. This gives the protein CASSRELMNTEAFF.

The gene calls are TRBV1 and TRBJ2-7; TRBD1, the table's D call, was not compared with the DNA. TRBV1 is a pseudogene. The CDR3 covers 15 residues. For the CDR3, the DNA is TGCACCAGCAGCCCTCCGGGACAGGGGAGTTGCGAGCAGTACTTC. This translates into CTSSPPGQGSCEQYF.

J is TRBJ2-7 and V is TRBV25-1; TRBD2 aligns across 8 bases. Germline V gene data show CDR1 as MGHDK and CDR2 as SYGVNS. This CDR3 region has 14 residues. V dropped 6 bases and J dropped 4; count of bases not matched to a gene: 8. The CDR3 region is CASRGAGAPYEQYF. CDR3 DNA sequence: TGTGCCAGCAGAGGAGCGGGGGCTCCTTACGAGCAGTACTTC.

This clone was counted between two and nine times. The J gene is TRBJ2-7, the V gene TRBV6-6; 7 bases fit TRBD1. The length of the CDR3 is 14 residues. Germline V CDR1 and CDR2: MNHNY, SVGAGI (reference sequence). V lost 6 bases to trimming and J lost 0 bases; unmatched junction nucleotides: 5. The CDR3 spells CASRTGTDSYEQYF. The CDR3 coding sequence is TGTGCCAGCAGAACCGGGACAGACTCCTACGAGCAGTACTTC.

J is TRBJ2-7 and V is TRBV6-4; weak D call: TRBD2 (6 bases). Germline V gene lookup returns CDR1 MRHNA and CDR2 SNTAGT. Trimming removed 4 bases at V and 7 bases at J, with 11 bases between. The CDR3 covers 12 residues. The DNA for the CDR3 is TGTGCCAGCAGTGCGGGGGTTGAGGAGCAGTACTTC. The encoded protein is CASSAGVEEQYF.

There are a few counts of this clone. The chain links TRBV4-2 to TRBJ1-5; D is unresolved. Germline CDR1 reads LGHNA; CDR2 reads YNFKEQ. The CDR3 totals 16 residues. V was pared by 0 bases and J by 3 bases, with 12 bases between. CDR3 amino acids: CASSQDPPQVNQPQHF. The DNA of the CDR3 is TGTGCCAGCAGCCAAGATCCCCCCCAGGTCAATCAGCCCCAGCATTTT.

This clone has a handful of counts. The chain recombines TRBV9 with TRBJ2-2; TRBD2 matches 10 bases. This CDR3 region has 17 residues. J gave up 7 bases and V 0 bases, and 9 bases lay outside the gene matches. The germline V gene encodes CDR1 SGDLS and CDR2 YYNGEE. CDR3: CASSVASGGAGSGELFF. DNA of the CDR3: TGTGCCAGCAGCGTAGCGAGCGGGGGGGCCGGAAGCGGGGAGCTGTTTTTT.

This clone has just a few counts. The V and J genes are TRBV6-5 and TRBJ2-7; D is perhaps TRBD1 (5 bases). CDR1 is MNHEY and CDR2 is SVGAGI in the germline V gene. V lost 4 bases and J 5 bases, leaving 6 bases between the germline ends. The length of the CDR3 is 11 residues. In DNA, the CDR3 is TGTGCCAGCAGTTCAGGGCACGAGCAGTACTTC. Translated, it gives CASSSGHEQYF.